This T cell receptor (beta chain) was observed in a study of blood T cell repertoires in COVID-19. Produced via immunoSEQ multiplex PCR; TCRdb's table is partial and in-frame only. This table holds 130,000 to 150,000 clones, 81% found once. V was shortened by 6 bases and J by 7 bases, with 13 bases between the two germline ends. The CDR3 extends over 13 amino acids. The sequence was collected from a human donor with acute or convalescent COVID-19. The donor label of this sample is uncertain. Sequencing was done on a sample of peripheral blood. This chain joins TRBV12-3 or TRBV12-4 and TRBJ2-1, with a weak D call TRBD2 (6 bases). The CDR3 bases are TGTGCCAGCAGCTGGGACTCCCCGAATGAGCAGTTCTTC. Its translation: CASSWDSPNEQFF.